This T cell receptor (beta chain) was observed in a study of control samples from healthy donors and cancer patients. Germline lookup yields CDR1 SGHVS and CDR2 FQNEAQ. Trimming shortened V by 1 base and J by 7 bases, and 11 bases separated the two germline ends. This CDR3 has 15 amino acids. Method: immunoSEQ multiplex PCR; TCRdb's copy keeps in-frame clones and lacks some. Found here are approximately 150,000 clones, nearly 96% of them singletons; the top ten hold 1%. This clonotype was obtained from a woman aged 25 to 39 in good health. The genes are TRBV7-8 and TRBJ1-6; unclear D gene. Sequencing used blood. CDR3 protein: CASSLEIKGNSPLHF. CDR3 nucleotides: TGTGCCAGCAGCTTAGAGATTAAGGGAAATTCACCCCTCCACTTT.